These 19 T cell receptor beta chains were all obtained from the same sample, sequenced in a study of beta chain features in type 1 diabetes. Study-level points and caveats: Patients with Type 1 diabetes showed moderately but significantly shorter TCRB CDR3s in all four CD4+ subsets.

For these receptors, no antigen is known. Expressed TCRB transcripts were sequenced, since all the RNA that had been isolated was reverse transcribed. Using immunoSEQ multiplex PCR, the repertoire was profiled, and TCRdb retains in-frame clones only, with some absent. This table holds 120,000 to 150,000 clones, about 12% found once. The specimen sequenced was central memory CD4+ T cells from blood. Every receptor here comes from a man younger than 35 with type 1 diabetes.

This chain uses TRBV11-2 with TRBJ2-5, with 14 bases matching TRBD2. There are 16 residues in the CDR3. Germline assignment: CDR1 SGHAT and CDR2 FQNNGV. V shed 5 bases, J shed 5 bases, and the junction held 7 bases outside the gene matches. The CDR3 spells CASSPTSGGARETQYF. As DNA, the CDR3 is TGTGCCAGCAGCCCGACTAGCGGGGGGGCCAGGGAGACCCAGTACTTC.

The rearrangement joins TRBV28 to TRBJ1-3; D uncertain. This CDR3 is 17 amino acids long. The V gene lost 8 bases and the J gene lost 0 bases, with 20 bases spanning the gap. Germline V gene lookup returns CDR1 MDHEN and CDR2 SYDVKM. The CDR3 region is CASGHLGLRTSGNTIYF. CDR3 bases: TGTGCCAGCGGTCACCTGGGCCTTAGGACCTCTGGAAACACCATATATTTT.

This clone was observed a few times. The chain joins TRBV15 to TRBJ2-5; TRBD1 matches at 9 bases. Germline values: CDR1 LNHNV, CDR2 YYDKDF (reference sequence). The CDR3 extends over 16 amino acids. Trimming removed 3 bases from V and 2 bases from J; junction bases left unmatched: 7. The CDR3 DNA reads as TGTGCCACCAGCAGGCCACCGGGACAGGGACAAGAGACCCAGTACTTC. Translating it yields CATSRPPGQGQETQYF.

This clone showed up just a few times. The chain joins TRBV28 to TRBJ1-2; D is undetermined. The CDR3 loop spans 13 amino acids. V lost 3 bases and J lost 8, with 13 bases in between. Germline V gives CDR1 MDHEN, CDR2 SYDVKM. The CDR3: CASSFTLSGGYTF. Here the CDR3 DNA reads TGTGCCAGCAGTTTTACCCTCTCTGGGGGCTACACCTTC.

This clone was seen a handful of times. V and J are TRBV10-3 and TRBJ2-3; TRBD1 aligns across 7 bases. Germline-derived CDR1 and CDR2 are ENHRY and SYGVKD. Trimming took 5 bases from V and 2 from J; bases not matched to a gene: 13. CDR3 length: 17 amino acids. The CDR3 reads CAISLSPGTDLTDTQYF. CDR3 DNA sequence: TGTGCCATCAGTTTATCTCCCGGGACAGACCTCACAGATACGCAGTATTTT.

The V gene is TRBV20-1, the J gene TRBJ2-7; no firm D call. CDR1 and CDR2 from the germline V gene are DFQATT and SNEGSKA (reference sequence). The CDR3 has 10 amino acids. Trimming left V 5 bases short and J 9 bases short, with 11 bases between. CDR3 loop: CSASETRQYF. The CDR3 region has the DNA TGCAGTGCTTCGGAGACAAGGCAGTACTTC.

Only a few counts were recorded for this clone. The same CDR3 also results from other DNA sequences found in this sample. The chain carries TRBV29-1 and TRBJ1-4; D gene ambiguous. The V gene's germline CDR1 is SQVTM and CDR2 ANQGSEA. The ends were cut back, 4 bases at V and 0 bases at J, with 3 bases in the middle. There are 12 residues in the CDR3. The CDR3 nucleotides read TGCAGCGTTGGTGCAACTAATGAAAAACTGTTTTTT. It translates to CSVGATNEKLFF.

The chain couples TRBV7-3 to TRBJ2-3; 8 bases are a match to TRBD1. V lost 0 bases and J lost 6; bases outside the gene matches: 5. CDR3 length: 15 residues. CDR1 and CDR2 from the germline V gene are SGHTA and FQGTGA. The CDR3 nucleotides are TGTGCCAGCAGCTTAACCGGACAGGGTAGCGATACGCAGTATTTT. Amino acid sequence: CASSLTGQGSDTQYF.

The rearrangement joins TRBV7-2 to TRBJ2-1; D may match TRBD1 or TRBD2 (6 bases each). The CDR3 contains 14 residues. Looked up from germline, CDR1 is SGHTA and CDR2 is FQGNSA. V was clipped by 5 bases and J by 10 bases, with 18 bases between them. CDR3 region: CASSPRGQRNEQFF. As DNA, the CDR3 is TGTGCCAGCAGCCCCCGGGGGCAGCGTAACGAGCAGTTCTTC. Drawing the rest from reference TRBV7-2 and TRBJ2-1, the complete variable domain is GAGVSQSPSNKVTEKGKDVELRCDPISGHTALYWYRQSLGQGLEFLIYFQGNSAPDKSGLPSDRFSAERTGGSVSTLTIQRTQQEDSAVYLCASSPRGQRNEQFFGPGTRLTVL.

This sequence joins TRBV7-2 and TRBJ1-1; possibly TRBD1 for D (6 bases). The germline CDR1 and CDR2 sequences are SGHTA and FQGNSA. This CDR3 spans 17 amino acids. Between the trimmed V and J ends, which lost 5 bases and 3 bases, there was a span of 22 bases. The CDR3 loop reads CASSPLGFKQGYTEAFF. As DNA, the CDR3 is TGTGCCAGCAGCCCCTTAGGGTTTAAACAGGGCTACACTGAAGCTTTCTTT.

The gene calls are TRBV7-9 and TRBJ2-2; D not resolved. CDR1 and CDR2 from the germline V gene are SEHNR and FQNEAQ (reference sequence). Between the trimmed V and J ends, which lost 6 bases and 6 bases, there was a span of 8 bases. The CDR3 length is 12 residues. CDR3 sequence (DNA): TGTGCCAGCAGTCGAGCTCCCGGGGAGCTGTTTTTT. Translated: CASSRAPGELFF. The full variable domain, its missing parts supplied by reference TRBV7-9 and TRBJ2-2, is DTGVSQNPRHKITKRGQNVTFRCDPISEHNRLYWYRQTLGQGPEFLTYFQNEAQLEKSRLLSDRFSAERPKGSFSTLEIQRTEQGDSAMYLCASSRAPGELFFGEGSRLTVL.

This clone was detected a few times. The chain recombines TRBV18 with TRBJ1-1; D is unclear. This CDR3 spans 14 amino acids. V gave up 0 bases and J gave up 1 base, with 6 bases separating them. CDR1 is KGHSH and CDR2 is LQKENI in the germline V gene. CDR3 coding DNA: TGTGCCAGCTCACCACCTGTGAAGAACACTGAAGCTTTCTTT. Translated: CASSPPVKNTEAFF.

The table lists this clone with a few counts. The chain carries TRBV5-4 and TRBJ1-1; no definite D call. CDR1 SGHNT and CDR2 YYREEE come from the germline V gene (reference sequence). CDR3 length: 14 residues. V shed 0 bases and J shed 0 bases, with 6 bases lying between them. Written as DNA, the CDR3 is TGTGCCAGCAGCTTGGTGCCCATGAACACTGAAGCTTTCTTT. Protein sequence: CASSLVPMNTEAFF.

V gene TRBV6-1 combines with J gene TRBJ2-7, with D perhaps TRBD1 (6 bases). Germline CDR1 and CDR2: MNHNS and SASEGT. With 2 bases removed from V and 3 bases from J, the gap between germline ends came to 14 bases. The CDR3 is 15 residues long. The CDR3 is CASSETGLPDYEQYF. CDR3 nucleotide sequence: TGTGCCAGCAGTGAAACAGGGTTGCCCGACTACGAGCAGTACTTC.

This chain links TRBV7-9 with TRBJ2-7; D is undetermined. V was cut by 5 bases and J by 2 bases, with 7 bases left in between. This CDR3 has 12 amino acids. Germline assignment: CDR1 SEHNR and CDR2 FQNEAQ (reference sequence). CDR3 DNA: TGTGCCAGCAGCCGGTTCACCTACGAGCAGTACTTC. Translation: CASSRFTYEQYF.

This clone was counted between two and nine times. CDR3 sequence reads: CASSPLGTGAYTQYF. The CDR3 DNA reads as TGTGCCAGCAGCCCTTTAGGGACAGGGGCGTATACGCAGTATTTT. The chain uses TRBV2 and TRBJ2-3; the match to TRBD1 covers 10 bases. The ends lost 6 bases at V and 7 bases at J; junction bases unmatched: 10. Germline values: CDR1 SNHLY, CDR2 FYNNEI. The CDR3 extends over 15 amino acids.

This clone was observed a handful of times. V and J are TRBV7-9 and TRBJ1-1, with no clear D. CDR3 length: 12 amino acids. Germline V CDR1 and CDR2: SEHNR, FQNEAQ (reference sequence). V lost 5 bases and J lost 11, with 15 bases in between. CDR3 residues: CASSEGGSRAFF. CDR3 coding DNA: TGTGCCAGCAGCGAGGGCGGGAGTAGGGCTTTCTTT.

This clone was counted a few times. The chain recombines TRBV18 with TRBJ2-7, with 9 bases lining up with TRBD1. V dropped 2 bases and J dropped 3; count of bases not matched to a gene: 5. The CDR3 sequence is 15 residues long. CDR1 KGHSH and CDR2 LQKENI come from the germline V gene. The CDR3 coding sequence is TGTGCCAGCTCACCAGCGAGACAGGGGGACTACGAGCAGTACTTC. Translation: CASSPARQGDYEQYF.

CDR3: CASSLPGAGTAYEQYF. Written as DNA, the CDR3 is TGTGCCAGCAGCTTACCGGGAGCGGGGACAGCCTACGAGCAGTACTTC. This sequence joins TRBV7-8 and TRBJ2-7; D may be TRBD1 or TRBD2 (7 bases each). Germline CDR1 reads SGHVS; CDR2 reads FQNEAQ. The CDR3 consists of 16 residues. Trimming removed 2 bases at V and 2 bases at J, with 16 bases between. The variable domain in full, with the rest retrieved from reference TRBV7-8 and TRBJ2-7, is GAGVSQSPRYKVAKRGQDVALRCDPISGHVSLFWYQQALGQGPEFLTYFQNEAQLDKSGLPSDRFFAERPEGSVSTLKIQRTQQEDSAVYLCASSLPGAGTAYEQYFGPGTRLTVT.